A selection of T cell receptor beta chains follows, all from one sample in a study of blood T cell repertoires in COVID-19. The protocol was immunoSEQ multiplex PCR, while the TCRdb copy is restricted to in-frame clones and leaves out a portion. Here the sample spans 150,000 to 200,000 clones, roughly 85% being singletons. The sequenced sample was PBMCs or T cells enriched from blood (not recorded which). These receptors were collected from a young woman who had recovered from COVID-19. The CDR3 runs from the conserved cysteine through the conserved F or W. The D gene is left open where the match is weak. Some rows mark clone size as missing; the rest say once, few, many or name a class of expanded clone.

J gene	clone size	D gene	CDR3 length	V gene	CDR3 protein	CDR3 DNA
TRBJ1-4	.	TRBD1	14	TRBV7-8	CASSLLTARGELFF	TGTGCCAGCAGCTTATTAACAGCCAGGGGGGAACTGTTTTTT
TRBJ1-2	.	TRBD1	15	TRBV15	CATSPHTGANYGYTF	TGTGCCACCAGCCCCCATACAGGGGCCAACTATGGCTACACCTTC
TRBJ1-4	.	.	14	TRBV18	CASSPNRSNEKLFF	TGTGCCAGCTCACCTAACAGGAGTAATGAAAAACTGTTTTTT
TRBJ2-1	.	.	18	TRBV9	CASSAMPVSRSSYNEQFF	TGTGCCAGCAGCGCAATGCCAGTTTCGAGGAGCTCCTACAATGAGCAGTTCTTC
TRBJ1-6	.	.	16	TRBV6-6	CASSYSRTDLNSPLHF	TGTGCCAGCAGTTACTCGCGGACAGACCTTAATTCACCCCTCCACTTT
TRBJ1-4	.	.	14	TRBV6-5	CASSYTIGWEKLFF	TGTGCCAGCAGTTACACCATCGGTTGGGAAAAACTGTTTTTT
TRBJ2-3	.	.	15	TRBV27	CASIPLWGTGGTQYF	TGTGCCAGCATCCCCTTATGGGGCACAGGTGGTACGCAGTATTTT
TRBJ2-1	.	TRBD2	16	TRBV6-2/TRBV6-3	CASSSDSGGPDNEQFF	TGTGCCAGCAGTTCTGATAGCGGGGGTCCCGACAATGAGCAGTTCTTC
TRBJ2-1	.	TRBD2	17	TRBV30	CAWTRGGTSGNHNEQFF	TGTGCCTGGACCCGAGGGGGGACTAGCGGAAACCACAATGAGCAGTTCTTC
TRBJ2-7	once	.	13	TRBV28	CASSLAPGYEQYF	TGTGCCAGCAGTTTAGCCCCGGGATACGAGCAGTACTTC
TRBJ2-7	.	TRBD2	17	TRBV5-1	CASSRLGGGGSSYEQYF	TGCGCCAGCAGCCGCCTGGGAGGCGGGGGGAGCTCCTACGAGCAGTACTTC
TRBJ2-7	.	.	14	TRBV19	CATAQGGGPNEQYF	TGTGCCACCGCACAAGGGGGAGGGCCGAACGAGCAGTACTTC
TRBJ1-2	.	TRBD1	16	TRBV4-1	CASSPDPGQGQYGYTF	TGCGCCAGCAGCCCGGATCCGGGACAGGGCCAATATGGCTACACCTTC
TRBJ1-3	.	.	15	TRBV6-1	CASSEADSSGNTIYF	TGTGCCAGCAGTGAAGCGGACAGCTCTGGAAACACCATATATTTT
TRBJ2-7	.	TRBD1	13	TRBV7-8	CASSSGTEYEQYF	TGTGCCAGCAGCTCCGGGACAGAATACGAGCAGTACTTC
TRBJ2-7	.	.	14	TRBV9	CASSVGVSRGEQYF	TGTGCCAGCAGCGTAGGCGTATCTCGGGGCGAGCAGTACTTC